This TCR beta chain was captured by sequencing in a study of cytomegalovirus exposure and HLA in healthy donors. On the study more broadly: Later analysis reported that the 110 or so validation repertoires shared the platform of the approximately 620 first-cohort repertoires.

Regarding this clone: Its target is unknown.

In germline, CDR1 is SGHRS, CDR2 YFSETQ. V lost 4 bases to trimming and J lost 4 bases, with 12 bases between them. This CDR3 is built from 13 residues. The study's findings and limits: For most TCR sequences rarity was the rule, although some public TCRs occurred in many donors.

Sequencing used immunoSEQ multiplex PCR; TCRdb keeps in-frame clones, though not all of them. Among some 170,000 clones, around nine tenths were seen once, and the ten largest hold 1.4%. This TCR came from a woman in her thirties in good health and CMV-seronegative. The rearrangement links TRBV5-1 to TRBJ2-7, with D uncertain. The sample comprised PBMCs. The CDR3 here is CASSGPVPYEQYF. CDR3 DNA: TGCGCCAGCAGCGGGCCTGTACCTTACGAGCAGTACTTC. The complete variable domain, with remaining parts taken from reference TRBV5-1 and TRBJ2-7, reads KAGVTQTPRYLIKTRGQQVTLSCSPISGHRSVSWYQQTPGQGLQFLFEYFSETQRNKGNFPGRFSGRQFSNSRSEMNVSTLELGDSALYLCASSGPVPYEQYFGPGTRLTVT.